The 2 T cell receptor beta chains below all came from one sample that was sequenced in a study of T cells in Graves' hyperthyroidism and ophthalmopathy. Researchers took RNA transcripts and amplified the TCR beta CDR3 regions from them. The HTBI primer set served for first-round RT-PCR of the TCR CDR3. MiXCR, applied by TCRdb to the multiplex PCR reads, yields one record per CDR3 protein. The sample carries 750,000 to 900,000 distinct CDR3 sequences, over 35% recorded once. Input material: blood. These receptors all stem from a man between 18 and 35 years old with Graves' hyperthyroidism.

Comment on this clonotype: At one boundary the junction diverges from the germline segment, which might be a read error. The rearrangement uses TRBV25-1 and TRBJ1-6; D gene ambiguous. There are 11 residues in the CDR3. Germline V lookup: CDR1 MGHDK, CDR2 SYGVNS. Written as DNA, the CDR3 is TGTGCCAACAGTGAAGCAGCACCCCTCCACTTT. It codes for CANSEAAPLHF.

The CDR3 sequence: CASSSKSLNTEAFF. CDR3 DNA sequence: TGTGCCAGCAGCTCAAAAAGCCTAAACACTGAAGCTTTCTTT. J is TRBJ1-1 and V is TRBV7-9; no reliable D call. CDR3 length: 14 amino acids. CDR1 is SEHNR, CDR2 FQNEAQ, per germline (reference sequence). V lost 4 bases and J 2 bases, leaving 11 bases between the germline ends.